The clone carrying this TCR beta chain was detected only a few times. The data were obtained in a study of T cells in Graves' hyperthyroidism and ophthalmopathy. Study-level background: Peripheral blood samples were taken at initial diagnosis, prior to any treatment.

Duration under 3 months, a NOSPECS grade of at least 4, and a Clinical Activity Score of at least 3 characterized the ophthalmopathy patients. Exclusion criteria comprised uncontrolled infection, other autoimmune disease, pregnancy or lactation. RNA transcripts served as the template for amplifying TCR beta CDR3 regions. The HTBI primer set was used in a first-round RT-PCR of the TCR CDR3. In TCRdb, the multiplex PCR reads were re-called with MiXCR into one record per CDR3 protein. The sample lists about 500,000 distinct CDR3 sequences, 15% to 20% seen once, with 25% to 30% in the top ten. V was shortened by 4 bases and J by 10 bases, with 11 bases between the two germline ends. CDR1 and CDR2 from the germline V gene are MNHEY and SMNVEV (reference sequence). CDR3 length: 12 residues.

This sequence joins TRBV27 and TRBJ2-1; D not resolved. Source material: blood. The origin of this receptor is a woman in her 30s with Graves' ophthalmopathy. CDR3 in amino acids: CASSYLGLEQFF. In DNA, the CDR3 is TGTGCCAGCAGTTATCTTGGGTTGGAGCAGTTCTTC.